These 26 T cell receptor beta chains share one sample of origin, sequenced in a study of blood T cell repertoires in COVID-19. Data came from immunoSEQ multiplex PCR; TCRdb stores just in-frame clones and leaves some out. There are 160,000 or so clones in the sample; 85% to 90% occur only once, and around a tenth lies in the top ten. Sequenced material: peripheral blood. The receptor source for this set is a woman in her seventies with COVID-19, enrolled during active disease.

The rearrangement links TRBV5-4 to TRBJ2-2; 8 nucleotides match TRBD2. This CDR3 region has 15 residues. The V segment lost 6 bases and the J segment 3 bases; nucleotides outside the gene matches: 7. Germline values: CDR1 SGHNT, CDR2 YYREEE (reference sequence). CDR3 sequence (DNA): TGTGCCAGCAACACGGGGGGGCGGGACACCGGGGAGCTGTTTTTT. This sequence encodes CASNTGGRDTGELFF.

V and J are TRBV18 and TRBJ2-3; TRBD2 matches at 12 bases. Germline V gene data show CDR1 as KGHSH and CDR2 as LQKENI. This CDR3 contains 18 residues. Trimming removed 3 bases from V and 0 bases from J; junction bases left unmatched: 7. The CDR3: CASSPGLAGRGSTDTQYF. The CDR3 DNA reads TGTGCCAGCTCACCCGGACTAGCGGGGCGAGGTAGCACAGATACGCAGTATTTT.

The rearrangement links TRBV19 to TRBJ1-5; weak D call: TRBD1 (5 bases). CDR3 length: 14 amino acids. V was cut by 10 bases and J by 3 bases, with 16 bases left in between. Germline V gene sequence: CDR1 LNHDA, CDR2 SQIVND (reference sequence). CDR3 sequence reads: CATHGAGSNQPQHF. The CDR3 nucleotides are TGTGCCACCCATGGGGCAGGTTCCAATCAGCCCCAGCATTTT.

V and J are TRBV12-3 or TRBV12-4 and TRBJ2-5, with 7 bases fitting TRBD2. The V gene end was trimmed by 6 bases and the J gene end by 5 bases; junction bases not matched to a gene: 6. CDR3 length equals 13 residues. This CDR3 is CASRRGLVETQYF. Written as DNA, the CDR3 is TGTGCCAGCAGGAGAGGACTAGTCGAGACCCAGTACTTC.

This clone was detected once. The chain has TRBV10-2 and TRBJ2-5; the D gene is possibly TRBD2 (5 bases). The CDR3 consists of 14 residues. Germline V gene data show CDR1 as WSHSY and CDR2 as SAAADI. The V and J ends lost 6 bases and 0 bases respectively, with 11 bases between them. The CDR3 loop reads CASRATRNQETQYF. In DNA, the CDR3 is TGCGCCAGCAGGGCTACTAGGAACCAAGAGACCCAGTACTTC.

CDR3 protein: CASSVMMGQGAQAFF. CDR3 sequence (DNA): TGTGCCAGCAGCGTCATGATGGGGCAGGGGGCCCAAGCTTTCTTT. This chain connects TRBV9 to TRBJ1-1, with TRBD1 identical over 8 bases. Germline CDR1 SGDLS, CDR2 YYNGEE. The ends lost 2 bases at V and 9 bases at J; junction bases unmatched: 12. The CDR3 spans 15 residues.

V usage is TRBV27 and J usage is TRBJ1-2; D gene uncertain. The germline CDR1 and CDR2 sequences are MNHEY and SMNVEV (reference sequence). V was shortened by 6 bases and J by 4 bases, with 15 bases between the two germline ends. The CDR3 sequence is 14 residues long. The chain's CDR3 is CASRSAGTRYGYTF. The CDR3 DNA reads as TGTGCCAGCAGGTCGGCGGGTACCCGCTATGGCTACACCTTC.

This chain links TRBV9 with TRBJ1-4, with 8 bases lining up with TRBD1. Germline trimming cut 2 bases from V and 4 bases from J; bases unmatched to any gene: 4. Germline V CDR1 and CDR2: SGDLS, YYNGEE. The CDR3 is made up of 15 amino acids. For the CDR3, the DNA is TGTGCCAGCAGCGTCCGGACAGGGATTAATGAAAAACTGTTTTTT. It codes for CASSVRTGINEKLFF.

J is TRBJ1-1 and V is TRBV7-9; perhaps TRBD1 as D (6 bases). Germline CDR1 SEHNR, CDR2 FQNEAQ (reference sequence). This CDR3 is built from 13 residues. V lost 0 bases, J lost 8 bases, and 10 bases lay in between. The CDR3 region has the DNA TGTGCCAGCAGCTTAGCTGGTACAGGGGAAGCTTTCTTT. This sequence encodes CASSLAGTGEAFF. The full variable domain, its missing parts supplied by reference TRBV7-9 and TRBJ1-1, is DTGVSQNPRHKITKRGQNVTFRCDPISEHNRLYWYRQTLGQGPEFLTYFQNEAQLEKSRLLSDRFSAERPKGSFSTLEIQRTEQGDSAMYLCASSLAGTGEAFFGQGTRLTVV.

The rearrangement joins TRBV12-5 to TRBJ1-1; 7 bases are a match to TRBD1. The CDR3 is 15 amino acids. Per the germline V gene, CDR1 is LGHNT and CDR2 is FRNRAP. V was clipped by 1 base and J by 4 bases; unmatched bases: 6. In nucleotides, the CDR3 is TGTGCTAGTGGTTTGGGACAGGGACGGGCCACTGAAGCTTTCTTT. It specifies CASGLGQGRATEAFF.

This clone was counted between two and nine times. J is TRBJ2-6 and V is TRBV29-1; D perhaps matches TRBD1 (6 bases). The CDR3 is 14 amino acids. Trimming cost V 6 bases and J 0 bases, with 9 bases left between them. Germline values: CDR1 SQVTM, CDR2 ANQGSEA. In DNA, the CDR3 is TGCAGCGTCCCCAGGGGCTCTGGGGCCAACGTCCTGACTTTC. Encoded protein: CSVPRGSGANVLTF.

This rearrangement joins TRBV6-1 to TRBJ1-5; 10 bases align to TRBD1. Germline CDR1 reads MNHNS; CDR2 reads SASEGT. With V trimmed by 6 bases and J by 2 bases, 4 bases remained unmatched. CDR3 length: 15 residues. The CDR3 here is CASSSGQGGNQPQHF. The CDR3 coding sequence is TGTGCCAGCAGCTCCGGACAGGGGGGCAATCAGCCCCAGCATTTT.

The rearrangement joins TRBV15 to TRBJ2-3; TRBD2 might be the D (6 bases). CDR1 is LNHNV and CDR2 is YYDKDF in the germline V gene (reference sequence). V was pared by 3 bases and J by 2 bases, with 9 bases between. There are 14 residues in the CDR3. The CDR3 protein is CATSRRTITDTQYF. In DNA form, the CDR3 reads TGTGCCACCAGCAGGAGGACTATCACAGATACGCAGTATTTT.

The chain uses TRBV5-1 and TRBJ1-2; weak D call: TRBD1 (6 bases). This CDR3 has 13 amino acids. Trimming stripped 3 bases from V and 8 bases from J, with 14 bases between. Germline V gene lookup returns CDR1 SGHRS and CDR2 YFSETQ. The CDR3 sequence is CASSWDTGRGYTF. The CDR3 coding sequence is TGCGCCAGCAGCTGGGACACAGGGAGAGGCTACACCTTC.

The chain carries TRBV7-6 and TRBJ1-3; D is unresolved. V shed 0 bases and J shed 0 bases, with 9 bases lying between them. The CDR3 totals 16 residues. From germline, CDR1 is SGHVS and CDR2 FNYEAQ. Here the CDR3 DNA reads TGTGCCAGCAGCTTAGCTACTTCGAGCTCTGGAAACACCATATATTTT. It is translated as CASSLATSSSGNTIYF.

This clone was seen a handful of times. The genes are TRBV7-6 and TRBJ2-1; 10 nucleotides agree with TRBD1. J was trimmed by 6 bases and V by 1 base; bases with no gene match: 3. Germline V lookup: CDR1 SGHVS, CDR2 FNYEAQ. There are 15 residues in the CDR3. The CDR3 region has the DNA TGTGCCAGCAGCTTAGGACAGGGGGCGTCCAATGAGCAGTTCTTC. Translated, it gives CASSLGQGASNEQFF.

The CDR3: CASTPTGTEEFF. DNA of the CDR3: TGTGCCAGCACTCCCACCGGGACAGAGGAGTTCTTC. The rearrangement joins TRBV7-9 to TRBJ2-1, with 7 bases identical to TRBD1. V gave up 7 bases and J gave up 14 bases; unmatched junction bases: 11. CDR1 and CDR2 from the germline V gene are SEHNR and FQNEAQ (reference sequence). The CDR3 is 12 amino acids.

This clone was recorded once. The chain is built from TRBV5-8 and TRBJ2-5, with 9 bases identical to TRBD1. Trimming at V came to 2 bases and at J to 5 bases, leaving 4 bases not matched to a gene. From germline, CDR1 is SGHTS and CDR2 YDEGEE. The CDR3 runs 14 residues. For the CDR3, the DNA is TGTGCCAGCAGCTTCACAGGGGGCTGGGAGACCCAGTACTTC. Translated, it gives CASSFTGGWETQYF. Full variable domain (remainder filled in from reference TRBV5-8 and TRBJ2-5): EAGVTQSPTHLIKTRGQQATLRCSPISGHTSVYWYQQALGLGLQFLLWYDEGEERNRGNFPPRFSGRQFPNYSSELNVNALELEDSALYLCASSFTGGWETQYFGPGTRLLVL.

The genes are TRBV7-9 and TRBJ2-2, with 9 bases identical to TRBD2. The CDR3 is 16 amino acids. Per the germline V gene, CDR1 is SEHNR and CDR2 is FQNEAQ (reference sequence). Losses at the gene ends were 3 bases for V and 5 bases for J; bases not matched to a gene: 7. Written as DNA, the CDR3 is TGTGCCAGCAGCTTTCGCGGGGGGGCCATGACCGGGGAGCTGTTTTTT. It yields the protein CASSFRGGAMTGELFF.

The V call is TRBV2, the J call TRBJ2-2, with 7 bases matching TRBD1. This CDR3 is built from 14 residues. Germline CDR1 is SNHLY and CDR2 is FYNNEI. The ends lost 6 bases at V and 5 bases at J; junction bases unmatched: 6. The CDR3 coding sequence is TGTGCCAGCAGGGGGACAGTTGAAACCGGGGAGCTGTTTTTT. It specifies CASRGTVETGELFF.

This chain links TRBV7-9 with TRBJ2-5; possibly TRBD1 for D (7 bases). Per germline, CDR1 SEHNR and CDR2 FQNEAQ (reference sequence). The CDR3 extends over 17 amino acids. The V end lost 2 bases, the J end lost 1 base, and 17 bases lay between the germline ends. The CDR3 DNA reads as TGTGCCAGCAGCTTAAGGAGGGGGCAGGGCTTCCAAGAGACCCAGTACTTC. This codes for CASSLRRGQGFQETQYF.

Concerning this clone: Compared with germline, one end of the junction differs, possibly owing to a read error. The DNA for the CDR3 is TGTGCCAGCAGCGAAGACTACTACAAAGAGACCCAGTACTTC. Protein product: CASSEDYYKETQYF. V gene TRBV3-1 (or the pseudogene TRBV3-2) combines with J gene TRBJ2-5, with D possibly being TRBD2 (5 bases). Germline V gives CDR1 LGHDT, CDR2 YNNKEL (reference sequence). The CDR3 contains 14 residues.

The V gene is TRBV7-8, the J gene TRBJ2-3; D may be TRBD2 (5 bases). Germline V lookup: CDR1 SGHVS, CDR2 FQNEAQ. There are 16 residues in the CDR3. Deletions cut 2 bases from V and 6 bases from J, with 18 bases between. CDR3 residues: CASSLSGGQAADTQYF. CDR3 nucleotide sequence: TGTGCCAGCAGCTTAAGCGGCGGGCAGGCCGCCGATACGCAGTATTTT.

V and J are TRBV27 and TRBJ2-1; tentatively, D is TRBD2 (5 bases). Trimming took off 3 bases at V and 0 bases at J, with 9 bases between the two ends. CDR1 and CDR2 (germline): MNHEY, SMNVEV (reference sequence). The CDR3 length is 15 residues. CDR3 sequence reads: CASSFMGSSYNEQFF. The CDR3, as DNA: TGTGCCAGCAGTTTCATGGGGAGCTCCTACAATGAGCAGTTCTTC.

The V and J genes are TRBV18 and TRBJ1-1; TRBD1 is a possible D gene (5 bases). The germline V gene encodes CDR1 KGHSH and CDR2 LQKENI. The germline V and J ends were trimmed by 3 bases and 1 base, with 9 bases remaining between them. This CDR3 is 14 amino acids long. The CDR3 here is CASSPRARNTEAFF. The DNA of the CDR3 is TGTGCCAGCTCACCCAGGGCTCGGAACACTGAAGCTTTCTTT.

This clone was observed once. CDR3 sequence reads: CASSPTRDSPLHF. For the CDR3, the DNA is TGTGCCAGCTCACCTACGAGGGATTCACCCCTCCACTTT. The rearrangement uses TRBV18 and TRBJ1-6; D call uncertain. Germline CDR1 is KGHSH and CDR2 is LQKENI. The CDR3 runs 13 residues. V lost 3 bases to trimming and J lost 8 bases, with 8 bases between them.